This entry concerns a single TCR beta chain. The antigen is not known. This sample is part of a study of cytomegalovirus exposure and HLA in healthy donors. Study-level background: The roughly 120 validation repertoires used the same platform as the 666 first-cohort repertoires, a later analysis reported.

Study conclusions and caveats: Later, an analysis found that TCR clusters from the first cohort tended to co-occur in the roughly 110 validation repertoires. The investigators catalogued about 170 TCR beta chains as cytomegalovirus-associated.

Germline-derived CDR1 and CDR2 are MGHRA and YSYEKL. The CDR3 extends over 16 amino acids. Trimming stripped 4 bases from V and 3 bases from J, with 16 bases between. Assay: immunoSEQ multiplex PCR; the TCRdb copy retains only in-frame clones and omits some. The sample shows approximately 150,000 clones, about 90% of them seen only once. The chain carries TRBV4-1 and TRBJ1-3; D is undetermined. Sequencing was carried out using PBMCs. The receptor was isolated from a woman between 18 and 29 years old in good health and CMV-seropositive. CDR3 bases: TGCGCCAGCAGCCGGGCTACAGCTCTGGGTGGAAACACCATATATTTT. Residues: CASSRATALGGNTIYF.